The clone carrying this T cell receptor beta chain was detected a few times. No antigen is known for it. Sequencing of 15-18 subjects in each run yielded over 180 million TCR-beta sequences. Each CDR3 protein gets one entry after TCRdb re-called the 5' RACE reads with MiXCR. The sample has some 66,000 distinct CDR3 sequences, roughly 3.2% seen once. The entry originates in a study of neurological immune-mediated disorders. Overall study results and limits: There was no clinical or MRI feature that was associated with the multiple sclerosis repertoire cluster. When the repertoires were sorted by phylogenetic grouping, those of 18 of 34 multiple sclerosis patients ended up in one related-CDR3 cluster, a possible signature.

This sequence originates from a man aged 35 to 55 with multiple sclerosis. The sequencing sample was made of PBMCs.

The CDR3 sequence: CATSDGDRSLYRQETQYF. In DNA, the CDR3 is TGTGCCACCAGTGATGGGGACAGGTCCCTTTATCGACAAGAGACCCAGTACTTC. This chain joins TRBV24-1 and TRBJ2-5, with 8 bases matching TRBD1. Germline loops: CDR1 KGHDR, CDR2 SFDVKD. Trimming cost V 3 bases and J 2 bases; bases outside gene matches: 13. This CDR3 has 18 residues.